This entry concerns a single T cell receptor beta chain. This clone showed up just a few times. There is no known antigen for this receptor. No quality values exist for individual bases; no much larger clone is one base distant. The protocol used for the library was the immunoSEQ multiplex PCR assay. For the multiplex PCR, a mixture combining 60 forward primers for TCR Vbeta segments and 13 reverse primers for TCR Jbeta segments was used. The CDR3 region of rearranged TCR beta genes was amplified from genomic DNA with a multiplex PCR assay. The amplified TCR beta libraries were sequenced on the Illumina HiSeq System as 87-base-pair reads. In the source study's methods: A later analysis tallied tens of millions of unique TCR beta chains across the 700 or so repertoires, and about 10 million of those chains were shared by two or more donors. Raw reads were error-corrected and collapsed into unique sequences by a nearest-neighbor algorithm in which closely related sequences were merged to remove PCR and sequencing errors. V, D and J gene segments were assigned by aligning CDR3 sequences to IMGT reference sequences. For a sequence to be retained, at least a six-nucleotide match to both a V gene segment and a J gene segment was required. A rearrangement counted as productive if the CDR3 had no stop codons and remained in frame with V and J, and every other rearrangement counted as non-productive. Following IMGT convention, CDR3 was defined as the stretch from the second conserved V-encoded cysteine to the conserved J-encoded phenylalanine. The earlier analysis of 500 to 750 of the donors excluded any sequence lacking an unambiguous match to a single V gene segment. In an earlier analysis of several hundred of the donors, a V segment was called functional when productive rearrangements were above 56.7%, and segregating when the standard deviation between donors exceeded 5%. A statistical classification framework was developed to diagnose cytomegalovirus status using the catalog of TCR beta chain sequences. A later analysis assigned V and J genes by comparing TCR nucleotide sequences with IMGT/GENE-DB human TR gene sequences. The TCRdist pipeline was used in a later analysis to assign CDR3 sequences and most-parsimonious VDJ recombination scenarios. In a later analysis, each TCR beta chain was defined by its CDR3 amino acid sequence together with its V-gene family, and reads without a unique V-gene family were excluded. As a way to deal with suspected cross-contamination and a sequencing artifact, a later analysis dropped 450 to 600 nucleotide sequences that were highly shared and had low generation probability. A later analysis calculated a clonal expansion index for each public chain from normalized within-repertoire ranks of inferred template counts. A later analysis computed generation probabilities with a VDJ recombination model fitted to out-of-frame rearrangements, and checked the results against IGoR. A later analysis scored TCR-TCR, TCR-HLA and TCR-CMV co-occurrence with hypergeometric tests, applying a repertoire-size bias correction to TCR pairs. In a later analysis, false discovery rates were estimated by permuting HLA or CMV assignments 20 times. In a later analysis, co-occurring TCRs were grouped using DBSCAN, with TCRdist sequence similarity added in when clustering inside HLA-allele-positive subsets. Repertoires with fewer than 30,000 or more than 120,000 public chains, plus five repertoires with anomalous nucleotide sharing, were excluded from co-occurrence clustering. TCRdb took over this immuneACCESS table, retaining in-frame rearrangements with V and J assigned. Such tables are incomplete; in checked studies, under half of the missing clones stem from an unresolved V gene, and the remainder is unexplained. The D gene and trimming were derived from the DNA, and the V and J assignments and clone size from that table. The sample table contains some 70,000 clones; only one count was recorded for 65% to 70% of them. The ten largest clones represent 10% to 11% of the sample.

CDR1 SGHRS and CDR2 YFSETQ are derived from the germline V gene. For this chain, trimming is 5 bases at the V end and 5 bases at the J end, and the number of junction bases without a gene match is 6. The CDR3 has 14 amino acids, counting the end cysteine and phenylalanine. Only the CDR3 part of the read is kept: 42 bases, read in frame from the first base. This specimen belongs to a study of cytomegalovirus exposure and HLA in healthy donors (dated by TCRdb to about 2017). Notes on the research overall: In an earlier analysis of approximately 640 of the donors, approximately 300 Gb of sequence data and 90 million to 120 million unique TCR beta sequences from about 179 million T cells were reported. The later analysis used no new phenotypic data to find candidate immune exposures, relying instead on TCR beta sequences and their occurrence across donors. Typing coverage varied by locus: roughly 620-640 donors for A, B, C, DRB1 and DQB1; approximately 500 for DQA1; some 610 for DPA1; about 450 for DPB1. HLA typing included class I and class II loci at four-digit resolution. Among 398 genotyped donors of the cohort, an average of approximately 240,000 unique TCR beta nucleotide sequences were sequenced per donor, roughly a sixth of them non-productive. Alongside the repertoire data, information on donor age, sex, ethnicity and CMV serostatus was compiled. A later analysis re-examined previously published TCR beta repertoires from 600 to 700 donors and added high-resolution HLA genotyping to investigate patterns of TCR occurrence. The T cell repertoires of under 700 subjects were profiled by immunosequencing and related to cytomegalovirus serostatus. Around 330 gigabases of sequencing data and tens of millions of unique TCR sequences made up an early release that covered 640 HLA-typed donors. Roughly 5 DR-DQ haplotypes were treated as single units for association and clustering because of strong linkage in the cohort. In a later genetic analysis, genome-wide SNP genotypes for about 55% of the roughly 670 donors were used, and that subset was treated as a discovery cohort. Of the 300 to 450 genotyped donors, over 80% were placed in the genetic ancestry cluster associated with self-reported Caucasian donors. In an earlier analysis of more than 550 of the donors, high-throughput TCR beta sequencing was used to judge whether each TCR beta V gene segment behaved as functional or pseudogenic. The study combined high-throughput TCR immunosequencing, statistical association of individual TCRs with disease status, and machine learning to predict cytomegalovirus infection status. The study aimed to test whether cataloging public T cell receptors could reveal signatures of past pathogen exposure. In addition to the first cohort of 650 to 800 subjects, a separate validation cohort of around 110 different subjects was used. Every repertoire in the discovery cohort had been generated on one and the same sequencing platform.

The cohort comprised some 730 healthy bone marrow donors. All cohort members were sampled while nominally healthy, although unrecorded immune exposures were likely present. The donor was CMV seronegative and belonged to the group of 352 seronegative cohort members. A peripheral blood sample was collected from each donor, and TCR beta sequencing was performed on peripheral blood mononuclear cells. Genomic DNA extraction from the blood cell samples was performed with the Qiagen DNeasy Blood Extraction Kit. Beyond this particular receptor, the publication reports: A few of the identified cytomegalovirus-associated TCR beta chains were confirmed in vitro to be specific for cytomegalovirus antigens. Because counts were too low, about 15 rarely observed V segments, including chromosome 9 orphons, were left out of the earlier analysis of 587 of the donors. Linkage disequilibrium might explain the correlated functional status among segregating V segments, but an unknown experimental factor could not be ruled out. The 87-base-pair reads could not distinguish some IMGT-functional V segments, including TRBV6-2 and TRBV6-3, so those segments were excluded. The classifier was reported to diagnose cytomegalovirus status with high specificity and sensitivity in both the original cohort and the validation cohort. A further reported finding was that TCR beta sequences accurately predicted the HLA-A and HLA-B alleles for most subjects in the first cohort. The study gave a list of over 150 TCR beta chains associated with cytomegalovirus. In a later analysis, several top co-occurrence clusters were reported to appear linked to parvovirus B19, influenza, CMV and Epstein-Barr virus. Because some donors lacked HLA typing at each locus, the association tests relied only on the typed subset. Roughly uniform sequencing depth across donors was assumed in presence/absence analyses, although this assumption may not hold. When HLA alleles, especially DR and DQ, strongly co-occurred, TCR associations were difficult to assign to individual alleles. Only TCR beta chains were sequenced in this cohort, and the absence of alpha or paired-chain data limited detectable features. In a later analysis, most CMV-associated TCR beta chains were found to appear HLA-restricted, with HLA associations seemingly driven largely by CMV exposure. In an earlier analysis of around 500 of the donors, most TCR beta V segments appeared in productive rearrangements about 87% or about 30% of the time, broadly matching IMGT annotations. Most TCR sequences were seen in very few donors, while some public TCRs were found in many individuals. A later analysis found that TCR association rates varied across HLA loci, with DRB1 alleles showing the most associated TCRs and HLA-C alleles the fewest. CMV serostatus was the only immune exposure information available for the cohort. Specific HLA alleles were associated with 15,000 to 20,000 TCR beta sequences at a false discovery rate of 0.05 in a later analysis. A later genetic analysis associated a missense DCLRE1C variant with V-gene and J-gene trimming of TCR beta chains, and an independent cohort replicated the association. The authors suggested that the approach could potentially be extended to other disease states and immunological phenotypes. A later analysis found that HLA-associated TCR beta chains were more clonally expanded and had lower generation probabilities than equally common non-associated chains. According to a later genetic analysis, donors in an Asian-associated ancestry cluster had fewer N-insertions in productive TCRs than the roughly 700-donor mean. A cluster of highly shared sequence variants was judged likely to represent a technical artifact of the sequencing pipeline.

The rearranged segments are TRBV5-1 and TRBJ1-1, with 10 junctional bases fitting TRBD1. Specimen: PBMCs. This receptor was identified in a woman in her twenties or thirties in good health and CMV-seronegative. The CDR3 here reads CASRLWTGGTEAFF. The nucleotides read TGCGCCAGCAGGTTGTGGACAGGGGGAACTGAAGCTTTCTTT.